This TCR beta chain appears in the sequencing data of a study of shared clonotypes between healthy human individuals. Whole-study findings and limits: Few donors limited the genetic and exposure-history diversity represented.

A note on this clone: The antigen is not known.

TCRdb's copy holds only in-frame clones and misses some; the assay was immunoSEQ multiplex PCR. This table has hundreds of thousands of clones, 79% appearing once. The CDR3 has 13 residues. From germline, CDR1 is MDHEN and CDR2 SYDVKM. V dropped 11 bases and J dropped 3 bases, with 14 bases sitting between them. The receptor comes from a woman between 40 and 50 years old in good health. Some clones in this sample may be carry-over from other donors' samples. The specimen was PBMCs. This rearrangement joins TRBV28 to TRBJ1-5, with a possible D match to TRBD1 (5 bases). The CDR3 reads CAGSQDSNQPQHF. DNA for the CDR3: TGTGCCGGCTCACAGGATTCCAATCAGCCCCAGCATTTT.